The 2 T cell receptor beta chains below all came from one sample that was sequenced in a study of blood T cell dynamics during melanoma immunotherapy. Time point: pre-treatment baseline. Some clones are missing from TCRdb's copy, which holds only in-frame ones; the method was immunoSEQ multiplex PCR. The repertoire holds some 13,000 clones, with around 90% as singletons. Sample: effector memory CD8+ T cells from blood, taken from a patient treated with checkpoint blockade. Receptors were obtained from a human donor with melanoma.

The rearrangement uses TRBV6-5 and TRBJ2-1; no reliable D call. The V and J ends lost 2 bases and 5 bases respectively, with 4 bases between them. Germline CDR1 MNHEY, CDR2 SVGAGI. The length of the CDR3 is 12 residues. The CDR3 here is CASSYGNNEQFF. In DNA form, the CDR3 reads TGTGCCAGCAGTTACGGCAACAATGAGCAGTTCTTC.

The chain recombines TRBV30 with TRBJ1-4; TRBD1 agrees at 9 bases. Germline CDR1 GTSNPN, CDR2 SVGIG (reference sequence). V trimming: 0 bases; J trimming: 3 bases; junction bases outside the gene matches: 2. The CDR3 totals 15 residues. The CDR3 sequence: CAWSVTGGPNEKLFF. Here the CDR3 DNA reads TGTGCCTGGAGTGTCACAGGGGGCCCTAATGAAAAACTGTTTTTT.